This TCR beta chain was identified in a study of identical twins. Concerning this clonotype: The antigen remains undetermined.

Healthy Caucasians, and only they, were the donors. CDR3 size: 14 residues. The germline V gene encodes CDR1 MDHEN and CDR2 SYDVKM. With 11 bases removed from V and 1 base from J, the gap between germline ends came to 14 bases. Template switching created a universal primer site, and the cDNA included unique molecular identifiers. TCRdb fed the 5' RACE reads into MiXCR, producing one record per CDR3 protein. The sample yields about 890,000 distinct CDR3 sequences, 9% to 15% seen once. Study-level findings and limits: With abundant cord blood beta clonotypes, insertions were fewer; memory repertoires showed no such pattern.

The sample also formed part of further work on yellow fever vaccine responses in identical twins. As that report states: Twins showed a vaccine T cell response that reportedly seemed partly convergent, partly personalized.

This rearrangement joins TRBV28 to TRBJ2-2, with D maybe TRBD2 (6 bases). The material sequenced was PBMCs. This TCR came from a woman between 18 and 29 years old in good health. DNA for the CDR3: TGTGCCTCGAGGGACTGGCAGAACACCGGGGAGCTGTTTTTT. Protein: CASRDWQNTGELFF.